The rows below give T cell receptor beta chains drawn from one sample of a study of memory CD4+ T cells and cytomegalovirus serostatus. Only in-frame clones appear in the TCRdb table, and some are missing; sequencing was by immunoSEQ multiplex PCR. The sample records roughly 56,000 clones, 82% being singletons. Sequencing was carried out using memory CD4+ T cells from blood. The receptors were sampled from an adult in good health and CMV-seronegative. CDR3s include the opening cysteine and the closing phenylalanine or tryptophan. D genes are given only for firm matches. Where a row states a size, it is once, few, many or the class of an expanded clone; other rows omit it.

>TRBJ2-7|13|TRBV11-2|-|-
TGTGCCAGCAGTCCCCGGGGGGCGAATGAGCAGTACTTC
CASSPRGANEQYF
>TRBJ1-1|14|TRBV2|TRBD1|-
TGTGCCAGCAGCCTCGACAGGGGGAACACTGAAGCTTTCTTT
CASSLDRGNTEAFF
>TRBJ2-2|14|TRBV5-1|-|-
TGCGCCAGCAATCCGGGAGAGAACACCGGGGAGCTGTTTTTT
CASNPGENTGELFF
>TRBJ1-3|15|TRBV18|-|few
TGTGCCAGCTCACCAATACCAGGGTCTGGAAACACCATATATTTT
CASSPIPGSGNTIYF
>TRBJ1-5|18|TRBV7-9|-|few
TGTGCCAGCAGCTTAGGTGGGGGCCGATTCACGGGCAATCAGCCCCAGCATTTT
CASSLGGGRFTGNQPQHF
>TRBJ1-4|15|TRBV7-9|TRBD1|-
TGTGCCAGCAGCAGATGGACAGGTGATAATGAAAAACTGTTTTTT
CASSRWTGDNEKLFF
>TRBJ2-1|15|TRBV7-3|-|-
TGTGCCAGCAGCCAGGGATTTCAGTCCTACAATGAGCAGTTCTTC
CASSQGFQSYNEQFF
>TRBJ1-4|15|TRBV4-2|TRBD1|-
TGTGCCAGAAGCTTGGAGGACAGGGCTAATGAAAAACTGTTTTTT
CARSLEDRANEKLFF
>TRBJ1-1|17|TRBV5-1|-|-
TGCGCCAGCAGCTTGGCCATGGTGTCAGCAAGCCACACTGAAGCTTTCTTT
CASSLAMVSASHTEAFF
>TRBJ2-2|15|TRBV28|TRBD1|-
TGTGCCAGCTTCAACCACAGGGGGTCAACCGGGGAGCTGTTTTTT
CASFNHRGSTGELFF
>TRBJ1-6|15|TRBV21-1|-|few
TGTGCCAACTCCTACCCGGGACAGAGGGATTCACCCCTCCACTTT
CANSYPGQRDSPLHF
>TRBJ2-3|13|TRBV7-7|-|-
TGTGCTAGCAGCCCCCTGACAGCAGATACGCAGTATTTT
CASSPLTADTQYF
>TRBJ1-1|14|TRBV5-4|TRBD1|-
TGTGCCAGCAGCTTCGACAGGGGCTACACTGAAGCTTTCTTT
CASSFDRGYTEAFF
>TRBJ1-6|13|TRBV19|TRBD1|-
TGTGCCAGTAGCGGACAGGGTAATTCACCCCTCCACTTT
CASSGQGNSPLHF
>TRBJ2-3|15|TRBV7-2|-|-
TGTGCCAGCAGCTTTAGCCCAGGGCGCACAGATACGCAGTATTTT
CASSFSPGRTDTQYF
>TRBJ2-7|13|TRBV18|-|-
TGTGCCAGCGCCCTCCAGGGGACCTACGAGCAGTACTTC
CASALQGTYEQYF
>TRBJ1-2|16|TRBV7-8|TRBD1|-
TGTGCCAGCAGCTTAAAAGGACAGGGACTTAACTATGGCTACACCTTC
CASSLKGQGLNYGYTF
>TRBJ2-5|19|TRBV15|-|few
TGTGCCACCAGCAGAGAGGGAGTGGACACTTTATATTCGGGAGAGACCCAGTACTTC
CATSREGVDTLYSGETQYF
>TRBJ2-7|15|TRBV5-6|-|once
TGTGCCAGCAGTACCGTAAGGGCTACCAGATACGAGCAGTACTTC
CASSTVRATRYEQYF
>TRBJ2-3|14|TRBV5-1|TRBD2|-
TGCGCCAGCAGCGGCGGGGGGGGGAGAGATACGCAGTATTTT
CASSGGGGRDTQYF
>TRBJ1-6|14|TRBV5-1|-|-
TGCGCCAGCAGCTATTTAGGGCAGGGGTCACCCCTCCACTTT
CASSYLGQGSPLHF
>TRBJ2-5|16|TRBV6-6|TRBD1|-
TGTGCCAGCAGTTACTCTCAACAGGGGGCGGGAGTGGCCCAGTACTTC
CASSYSQQGAGVAQYF
>TRBJ1-2|13|TRBV19|-|-
TGTGCCAGTAGTCCCAATTCCCTTATGGACTACACCTTC
CASSPNSLMDYTF
>TRBJ1-2|14|TRBV7-2|-|-
TGTGCCAGCAGCTTGAATCTCAGGGTCTATGGCTACACCTTC
CASSLNLRVYGYTF
>TRBJ2-5|14|TRBV19|-|-
TGTGCCAGTAGTAAAGGAGGGGCCGGGGAGACCCAGTACTTC
CASSKGGAGETQYF
>TRBJ1-5|17|TRBV18|TRBD1|-
TGTGCCAGCTCACCACCGCGGACAGGGCAAAGCAATCAGCCCCAGCATTTT
CASSPPRTGQSNQPQHF
>TRBJ1-2|12|TRBV28|-|-
TGTGCCAGCAGTTTCCTCTACTATGGCTACACCTTC
CASSFLYYGYTF
>TRBJ1-1|15|TRBV18|TRBD1|-
TGTGCCAGCTCACCGGGACAGGGTCGGGTCACTGAAGCTTTCTTT
CASSPGQGRVTEAFF
>TRBJ2-2|18|TRBV27|-|-
TGTGCCAGCAGGCCGCCCCCGACAGGCCCACAGTGGACCGGGGAGCTGTTTTTT
CASRPPPTGPQWTGELFF
>TRBJ2-2|15|TRBV7-3|TRBD2|-
TGTGCCAGCAGCACGGGACTAGCGAACACCGGGGAGCTGTTTTTT
CASSTGLANTGELFF
>TRBJ2-7|12|TRBV30|TRBD1|once
TGTGCCTGCAGGACAGGGGGCTACGAGCAGTACTTC
CACRTGGYEQYF